Shown below are 21 T cell receptor beta chains from a single sample sequenced in a study of neurological immune-mediated disorders. TCRdb recomputed calls from the 5' RACE reads with MiXCR, one row per CDR3 protein. This sample has fewer than 55,000 distinct CDR3 sequences, with 6% to 7% found just once. What was sequenced was CD4+ T cells from blood. Every receptor here comes from a woman aged 40 to 50 in good health.

Ten or more counts support this clonotype. The rearrangement uses TRBV11-3 and TRBJ2-1, with 8 bases identical to TRBD1. Trimming cost V 3 bases and J 9 bases; bases outside gene matches: 7. The CDR3 loop spans 14 amino acids. Germline V gives CDR1 SGHNT, CDR2 YENEEA. DNA of the CDR3: TGTGCCAGCAGCTTGCAGGGGGCTCTCGGTGAGCAGTTCTTC. It encodes CASSLQGALGEQFF.

This clonotype was observed many times. The chain employs TRBV29-1 and TRBJ2-7, with D perhaps being TRBD1 or TRBD2 (5 bases each). With 7 bases removed from V and 3 bases from J, the gap between germline ends came to 16 bases. The CDR3 is 13 residues long. Germline-derived CDR1 and CDR2 are SQVTM and ANQGSEA. CDR3 bases: TGCAGCGCCGGGGCCGGGAAGGACTACGAGCAGTACTTC. It codes for CSAGAGKDYEQYF.

This clonotype came up many times. V and J are TRBV5-1 and TRBJ2-5; 8 bases align to TRBD2. Germline CDR1 and CDR2: SGHRS and YFSETQ. V gave up 4 bases and J gave up 1 base; unmatched junction bases: 9. This CDR3 region has 16 residues. Here the CDR3 reads CASSASSGTSQETQYF. The DNA of the CDR3 is TGCGCCAGCAGCGCTAGCTCCGGGACTAGCCAAGAGACCCAGTACTTC.

At least ten counts were recorded for this clonotype. This chain uses TRBV20-1 with TRBJ1-1; no clear D gene. Between the trimmed V and J ends, which lost 6 bases and 1 base, there was a span of 12 bases. Germline lookup yields CDR1 DFQATT and CDR2 SNEGSKA (reference sequence). This CDR3 comprises 13 residues. CDR3 sequence (DNA): TGCAGTGCCCCAGCGGGGTCGAACACTGAAGCTTTCTTT. As protein: CSAPAGSNTEAFF.

This clonotype showed up many times. The chain carries TRBV6-1 and TRBJ2-7; D is undetermined. In germline, CDR1 is MNHNS, CDR2 SASEGT. The CDR3 loop spans 13 amino acids. The V end lost 5 bases, the J end lost 2 bases, and 10 bases lay between the germline ends. CDR3 sequence reads: CASSWELTYEQYF. The CDR3 bases are TGTGCCAGCAGTTGGGAACTCACCTACGAGCAGTACTTC.

The chain couples TRBV29-1 to TRBJ1-1; D gene unclear. Per the germline V gene, CDR1 is SQVTM and CDR2 is ANQGSEA. Deletions cut 4 bases from V and 1 base from J, with 4 bases between. This CDR3 is built from 11 residues. The CDR3 loop is CSVARNTEAFF. As DNA, the CDR3 is TGCAGCGTTGCCAGGAACACTGAAGCTTTCTTT.

This clonotype has ten or more counts. The chain is built from TRBV5-1 and TRBJ2-4, with TRBD2 as a possible D gene (7 bases). The CDR3 is 16 residues long. Trimming shortened V by 0 bases and J by 3 bases, and 13 bases separated the two germline ends. CDR1 is SGHRS and CDR2 is YFSETQ in the germline V gene. The CDR3 coding sequence is TGCGCCAGCAGCTTGGCGGGGGGCCAGGGCAAAAACATTCAGTACTTC. It specifies CASSLAGGQGKNIQYF.

There are many counts of this clonotype. The genes are TRBV28 and TRBJ2-5; TRBD1 agrees at 11 bases. The CDR3 runs to 15 residues. CDR1 and CDR2 (germline): MDHEN, SYDVKM. Unmatched junction bases numbered 0, after V lost 2 bases and J lost 1 base. DNA of the CDR3: TGTGCCAGCAGTTTAGGGACAGGGGGCCAAGAGACCCAGTACTTC. This encodes CASSLGTGGQETQYF.

This clonotype came up a few times. The V call is TRBV20-1, the J call TRBJ2-7; 9 nucleotides match TRBD2. The CDR3 has 15 amino acids. The V segment lost 3 bases and the J segment 7 bases; nucleotides outside the gene matches: 13. Germline V lookup: CDR1 DFQATT, CDR2 SNEGSKA (reference sequence). The CDR3 is CSASCAGGDPKEQYF. The CDR3 DNA follows: TGCAGTGCTAGTTGTGCGGGAGGGGACCCTAAAGAGCAGTACTTC.

The CDR3 DNA is TGTGCCAGTAAGGCAGGGAATTTGAACACTGAAGCTTTCTTT. Its translation is CASKAGNLNTEAFF. The chain recombines TRBV19 with TRBJ1-1, with D maybe TRBD1 (5 bases). The CDR3 is 14 amino acids. From germline, CDR1 is LNHDA and CDR2 SQIVND (reference sequence). Trimming removed 7 bases from V and 0 bases from J, with 12 bases in between.

The chain couples TRBV10-2 to TRBJ2-7; TRBD2 agrees at 8 bases. V dropped 6 bases and J dropped 3; count of bases not matched to a gene: 7. Germline CDR1 reads WSHSY; CDR2 reads SAAADI. The CDR3 runs to 14 residues. CDR3 sequence: CASRDSGKGYEQYF. DNA of the CDR3: TGCGCCAGCAGGGATAGCGGGAAGGGCTACGAGCAGTACTTC.

There are many counts of this clonotype. The chain links TRBV27 to TRBJ1-5, with TRBD1 identical over 10 bases. The CDR3 runs 15 residues. The ends lost 2 bases at V and 2 bases at J; junction bases unmatched: 0. Germline lookup yields CDR1 MNHEY and CDR2 SMNVEV (reference sequence). CDR3 coding DNA: TGTGCCAGCAGTTTAGGACAGGGGGGCAATCAGCCCCAGCATTTT. Its protein product is CASSLGQGGNQPQHF.

This clonotype was recorded at least ten times. The V call is TRBV27, the J call TRBJ2-7; D perhaps matches TRBD2 (6 bases). V shed 6 bases and J shed 2 bases, with 17 bases lying between them. The germline V gene has CDR1 MNHEY and CDR2 SMNVEV (reference sequence). The CDR3 runs to 15 residues. The CDR3 here is CASSPVRPGAYEQYF. The CDR3 DNA is TGTGCCAGCAGCCCGGTGCGGCCGGGAGCCTACGAGCAGTACTTC.

This clonotype came up many times. This chain joins TRBV3-1 and TRBJ1-6; possible D gene TRBD1, 5 bases. The CDR3 is 15 residues long. Trimming took 1 base from V and 6 from J, leaving 10 bases between them. CDR1 is LGHDT, CDR2 YNNKEL, per germline (reference sequence). The CDR3 DNA sequence: TGTGCCAGCAGCCAAGTCGGAGGGGCTAATTCACCCCTCCACTTT. Translation: CASSQVGGANSPLHF.

In this sample, this clonotype turned up many times. The V call is TRBV20-1, the J call TRBJ2-3; 10 positions agree with TRBD2. CDR3 size: 15 residues. Germline CDR1 is DFQATT and CDR2 is SNEGSKA (reference sequence). V lost 0 bases and J lost 4; bases outside the gene matches: 4. This CDR3 is CSARDSGRFADTQYF. DNA of the CDR3: TGCAGTGCTAGAGATAGCGGGAGGTTTGCAGATACGCAGTATTTT.

The sample holds many counts of this clonotype. The genes are TRBV7-9 and TRBJ1-5; 10 bases line up with TRBD1. With 3 bases clipped from V and 2 bases from J, the junction kept 1 base outside the gene matches. In germline, CDR1 is SEHNR, CDR2 FQNEAQ (reference sequence). The CDR3 covers 15 residues. CDR3 sequence: CASSFGTGGNQPQHF. CDR3 nucleotide sequence: TGTGCCAGCAGCTTCGGGACAGGGGGCAATCAGCCCCAGCATTTT.

This clonotype was observed at least ten times. This sequence joins TRBV20-1 and TRBJ1-2; D is possibly TRBD1 (5 bases). V was trimmed by 4 bases and J by 8 bases, leaving 14 bases between them. Germline V gene data show CDR1 as DFQATT and CDR2 as SNEGSKA (reference sequence). The CDR3 has 12 residues. The CDR3 reads CSATVGHFGYTF. The CDR3 DNA follows: TGCAGTGCTACAGTTGGACATTTCGGCTACACCTTC.

This clonotype was found many times. Written as DNA, the CDR3 is TGTGCCAGCAGTCAATTTACGGTTTACGGCACAGATACGCAGTATTTT. Its translation is CASSQFTVYGTDTQYF. This chain joins TRBV28 and TRBJ2-3; unclear D gene. The germline gives CDR1 MDHEN, CDR2 SYDVKM. Trimming took off 5 bases at V and 1 base at J, with 16 bases between the two ends. The CDR3 covers 16 residues.

This clonotype occurred many times. The V gene is TRBV11-3, the J gene TRBJ2-1, with D maybe TRBD2 (6 bases). V gave up 5 bases and J gave up 3 bases, with 14 bases separating them. CDR1 is SGHNT, CDR2 YENEEA, per germline. This CDR3 region has 15 residues. CDR3 sequence: CASSLWRANYNEQFF. As DNA, the CDR3 is TGTGCCAGCAGCCTATGGAGGGCAAACTACAATGAGCAGTTCTTC.

This clonotype occurred many times. The rearrangement joins TRBV20-1 to TRBJ2-1, with 7 bases fitting TRBD1. CDR1 DFQATT and CDR2 SNEGSKA come from the germline V gene (reference sequence). The V gene end was trimmed by 7 bases and the J gene end by 3 bases; junction bases not matched to a gene: 3. The CDR3 has 12 amino acids. CDR3 in amino acids: CSGQGNYNEQFF. In DNA form, the CDR3 reads TGCAGTGGACAGGGAAACTACAATGAGCAGTTCTTC.

This clonotype was observed many times. The chain combines TRBV12-5 with TRBJ2-2; D uncertain. The germline CDR1 and CDR2 sequences are LGHNT and FRNRAP. CDR3 length equals 13 residues. Trimming removed 2 bases from V and 3 bases from J, with 4 bases in between. CDR3 sequence (DNA): TGTGCTAGTGGTTTGAGGGACACCGGGGAGCTGTTTTTT. Translating it yields CASGLRDTGELFF. Drawing the rest from reference TRBV12-5 and TRBJ2-2, the complete variable domain is DARVTQTPRHKVTEMGQEVTMRCQPILGHNTVFWYRQTMMQGLELLAYFRNRAPLDDSGMPKDRFSAEMPDATLATLKIQPSEPRDSAVYFCASGLRDTGELFFGEGSRLTVL.